This T cell receptor (beta chain) was identified in a study of control samples from healthy donors and cancer patients. Some clones are missing from TCRdb's copy, which holds only in-frame ones; the method was immunoSEQ multiplex PCR. Of approximately 130,000 clones listed, around 92% are singletons. The TCR comes from a man aged 50 to 60 in good health. Sample: blood.

CDR3 sequence (DNA): TGCGCCAGCAGCTTGGTCCCGGGACAGGGGTTGAGGACTGAAGCTTTCTTT. As protein: CASSLVPGQGLRTEAFF. The rearrangement joins TRBV5-1 to TRBJ1-1; 10 bases are a match to TRBD1. The V gene end was trimmed by 0 bases and the J gene end by 5 bases; junction bases not matched to a gene: 10. Germline V gives CDR1 SGHRS, CDR2 YFSETQ. CDR3 size: 17 residues.